What follows are 28 T cell receptor beta chains derived from one specimen sequenced in a study of PD-1 blockade in classical Hodgkin lymphoma. Stated time point: cycle 4 day 1 (C4D1), after six to seven weeks of nivolumab. Every one of the patients relapsed after autologous stem cell transplantation (brentuximab vedotin exposure was variable). Sequencing was performed with immunoSEQ multiplex PCR; in TCRdb, only in-frame clones are kept and a portion is missing. Of around 93,000 clones listed, around 80% are singletons. The source was peripheral blood mononuclear cells (PBMCs), collected before the fourth cycle of nivolumab. Receptors originate from a human donor with classical Hodgkin lymphoma.

This clone was observed a few times. The gene calls are TRBV5-1 and TRBJ1-4; D remains unclear. This CDR3 spans 14 amino acids. CDR1 is SGHRS and CDR2 is YFSETQ in the germline V gene. V lost 2 bases and J 0 bases, leaving 5 bases between the germline ends. As DNA, the CDR3 is TGCGCCAGCAGCTTATCGTCAACTAATGAAAAACTGTTTTTT. It specifies CASSLSSTNEKLFF. Filled out from reference TRBV5-1 and TRBJ1-4, the complete variable domain reads KAGVTQTPRYLIKTRGQQVTLSCSPISGHRSVSWYQQTPGQGLQFLFEYFSETQRNKGNFPGRFSGRQFSNSRSEMNVSTLELGDSALYLCASSLSSTNEKLFFGSGTQLSVL.

The chain couples TRBV5-6 to TRBJ1-4; tentatively, D is TRBD1 (5 bases). CDR1 and CDR2 (germline): SGHDT, YYEEEE. The CDR3 contains 15 residues. Trimming removed 2 bases from V and 8 bases from J, with 16 bases in between. The CDR3 DNA sequence: TGTGCCAGCAGCTTAGAAAGGGGCGCAGGAGAAAAACTGTTTTTT. Its translation: CASSLERGAGEKLFF. Combining the CDR3 with reference TRBV5-6 and TRBJ1-4 gives the whole variable domain DAGVTQSPTHLIKTRGQQVTLRCSPKSGHDTVSWYQQALGQGPQFIFQYYEEEERQRGNFPDRFSGHQFPNYSSELNVNALLLGDSALYLCASSLERGAGEKLFFGSGTQLSVL.

The chain links TRBV5-6 to TRBJ2-4; 11 bases line up with TRBD1. V trimming: 4 bases; J trimming: 6 bases; junction bases outside the gene matches: 6. CDR3 length equals 15 residues. The germline CDR1 and CDR2 sequences are SGHDT and YYEEEE. The CDR3 DNA reads as TGTGCCAGCAGCCGTGGACAGGGGGCAAGAAACATTCAGTACTTC. Its translation: CASSRGQGARNIQYF.

This clone was counted once. The rearrangement links TRBV10-3 to TRBJ2-3, with 7 bases fitting TRBD1. The CDR3 contains 13 residues. V shed 7 bases and J 4 bases; nucleotides not matched to a gene: 5. The germline gives CDR1 ENHRY, CDR2 SYGVKD. The DNA of the CDR3 is TGTGCCATCACTTCCGACAGGGCAGATACGCAGTATTTT. As protein: CAITSDRADTQYF.

V gene TRBV10-3 combines with J gene TRBJ2-6, with 8 nucleotides matching TRBD2. The CDR3 consists of 15 residues. Trimming took 8 bases from V and 2 from J; bases not matched to a gene: 5. CDR1 is ENHRY and CDR2 is SYGVKD in the germline V gene. The CDR3 coding sequence is TGTGCCATCCCTCGGGGGGGTACTGGGGCCAACGTCCTGACTTTC. This sequence encodes CAIPRGGTGANVLTF.

The rearrangement uses TRBV5-1 and TRBJ1-5; D may be TRBD1 (5 bases). V lost 5 bases to trimming and J lost 3 bases, with 15 bases between them. The CDR3 is 15 amino acids. Per the germline V gene, CDR1 is SGHRS and CDR2 is YFSETQ. The CDR3 nucleotides read TGCGCCAGCAGACGGACATTGGCCCCCAATCAGCCCCAGCATTTT. Translated: CASRRTLAPNQPQHF. Full variable domain (outside the CDR3, taken from reference TRBV5-1 and TRBJ1-5): KAGVTQTPRYLIKTRGQQVTLSCSPISGHRSVSWYQQTPGQGLQFLFEYFSETQRNKGNFPGRFSGRQFSNSRSEMNVSTLELGDSALYLCASRRTLAPNQPQHFGDGTRLSIL.

The chain carries TRBV5-6 and TRBJ2-7; 9 bases are shared with TRBD1. The CDR3 covers 15 residues. The germline V gene has CDR1 SGHDT and CDR2 YYEEEE. V lost 0 bases, J lost 2 bases, and 3 bases stayed unmatched. CDR3 region: CASSLGQGEAYEQYF. As DNA, the CDR3 is TGTGCCAGCAGCTTGGGACAGGGGGAGGCCTACGAGCAGTACTTC.

The genes are TRBV6-5 and TRBJ2-5; D gene ambiguous. Germline assignment: CDR1 MNHEY and CDR2 SVGAGI. CDR3 length equals 13 residues. V lost 2 bases and J 6 bases, leaving 10 bases between the germline ends. Here the CDR3 reads CASSYGAWKTQYF. In DNA, the CDR3 is TGTGCCAGCAGTTACGGAGCGTGGAAGACCCAGTACTTC.

J is TRBJ1-3 and V is TRBV10-3, with TRBD1 matching over 7 bases. Germline CDR1 ENHRY, CDR2 SYGVKD. Losses at the gene ends were 7 bases for V and 2 bases for J; bases not matched to a gene: 11. This CDR3 is built from 16 residues. Written as DNA, the CDR3 is TGTGCCATCACCACCGACAGGGTTTATACTGGAAACACCATATATTTT. This sequence encodes CAITTDRVYTGNTIYF.

The chain combines TRBV5-1 with TRBJ2-7, with D possibly TRBD2 on 5 matching bases. This CDR3 region has 15 residues. Germline assignment: CDR1 SGHRS and CDR2 YFSETQ. The V end was cut by 0 bases, the J end by 4 bases, with 14 bases between. The CDR3 nucleotides read TGCGCCAGCAGCTTGGTTAGCTATCGGACTTACGAGCAGTACTTC. Amino acid sequence: CASSLVSYRTYEQYF.

This rearrangement joins TRBV7-9 to TRBJ2-3; the D call may be TRBD1 or TRBD2 (6 bases each). CDR1 is SEHNR and CDR2 is FQNEAQ in the germline V gene (reference sequence). The CDR3 is made up of 14 amino acids. The V end lost 5 bases, the J end lost 6 bases, and 15 bases lay between the germline ends. Here the CDR3 reads CASSPGATGDTQYF. DNA for the CDR3: TGTGCCAGCAGCCCGGGGGCCACTGGGGATACGCAGTATTTT.

There are a few counts of this clone. The rearrangement links TRBV29-1 to TRBJ2-5; D is ambiguous. CDR1 is SQVTM, CDR2 ANQGSEA, per germline. This CDR3 region has 10 residues. With 6 bases removed from V and 4 bases from J, the gap between germline ends came to 6 bases. CDR3 bases: TGCAGCGTAGCCAGAGAGACCCAGTACTTC. It encodes CSVARETQYF.

The V and J genes are TRBV29-1 and TRBJ2-1, with 11 bases fitting TRBD1. The CDR3 totals 16 residues. The J segment lost 4 bases and the V segment lost 4 bases, leaving 9 bases of the junction unmatched. Germline V CDR1 and CDR2: SQVTM, ANQGSEA. The CDR3 protein is CSVVVMDRGHYNEQFF. The CDR3 bases are TGCAGCGTTGTTGTGATGGACAGGGGGCATTACAATGAGCAGTTCTTC.

The chain employs TRBV5-1 and TRBJ2-3; a possible D gene is TRBD2 (7 bases). The CDR3 consists of 16 residues. Per the germline V gene, CDR1 is SGHRS and CDR2 is YFSETQ. V shed 1 base and J shed 1 base, with 13 bases lying between them. The CDR3 bases are TGCGCCAGCAGCTTGTCCGGGGGGCGGGGCACAGATACGCAGTATTTT. Protein sequence: CASSLSGGRGTDTQYF.

The chain employs TRBV2 and TRBJ2-3, with unresolved D. V was trimmed by 5 bases and J by 4 bases, leaving 10 bases between them. CDR3 length equals 13 residues. Germline V gene sequence: CDR1 SNHLY, CDR2 FYNNEI. The DNA of the CDR3 is TGTGCCAGCAGTCCGGTCGGGCCAGATACGCAGTATTTT. It translates to CASSPVGPDTQYF. Combining the CDR3 with reference TRBV2 and TRBJ2-3 gives the whole variable domain EPEVTQTPSHQVTQMGQEVILRCVPISNHLYFYWYRQILGQKVEFLVSFYNNEISEKSEIFDDQFSVERPDGSNFTLKIRSTKLEDSAMYFCASSPVGPDTQYFGPGTRLTVL.

V usage is TRBV6-6 and J usage is TRBJ1-2; no firm D call. CDR3 size: 12 residues. In germline, CDR1 is MNHNY, CDR2 SVGAGI (reference sequence). Trimming took 4 bases from V and 8 from J, leaving 11 bases between them. CDR3 DNA sequence: TGTGCCAGCAGTTCCCCAGGTCAAGGCTACACCTTC. It is translated as CASSSPGQGYTF.

The chain employs TRBV30 and TRBJ2-5; D gene uncertain. Germline CDR1 reads GTSNPN; CDR2 reads SVGIG (reference sequence). The V end lost 5 bases, the J end lost 6 bases, and 16 bases lay between the germline ends. This CDR3 region has 13 residues. The DNA of the CDR3 is TGTGCCTGGGACTCTAGAGTAAGGCAGACCCAGTACTTC. Its translation is CAWDSRVRQTQYF.

This rearrangement joins TRBV5-4 to TRBJ2-1, with 9 bases matching TRBD2. Germline V gene lookup returns CDR1 SGHNT and CDR2 YYREEE (reference sequence). The ends lost 4 bases at V and 2 bases at J; junction bases unmatched: 4. The CDR3 runs 15 residues. The CDR3 DNA follows: TGTGCCAGCAGCAGGGCTAGCGGGGCCTACAATGAGCAGTTCTTC. Translation gives CASSRASGAYNEQFF.

This chain uses TRBV21-1 with TRBJ2-1; the table's D call TRBD1 went unverified against the DNA. TRBV21-1 is classified as a pseudogene. This CDR3 has 13 residues. The CDR3 DNA sequence: TGTGCCAGCAGCGAAGAACAGAGCAATGAGCAGTTCTTC. Its translation is CASSEEQSNEQFF.

The chain combines TRBV10-2 with TRBJ2-2; 8 bases are a match to TRBD1. With V trimmed by 2 bases and J by 2 bases, 4 bases remained unmatched. This CDR3 spans 16 amino acids. Germline assignment: CDR1 WSHSY and CDR2 SAAADI. The CDR3 loop reads CASSERGQGNTGELFF. CDR3 coding DNA: TGCGCCAGCAGTGAGCGTGGACAGGGCAACACCGGGGAGCTGTTTTTT.

The chain is built from TRBV7-2 and TRBJ2-2; D is uncertain. Trimming removed 4 bases at V and 8 bases at J, with 8 bases between. The CDR3 runs to 12 residues. Germline CDR1 and CDR2: SGHTA and FQGNSA. This CDR3 is CASSSIKGELFF. The CDR3 nucleotides read TGTGCCAGCAGCTCGATTAAGGGGGAGCTGTTTTTT.

This clone was observed a few times. This chain connects TRBV6-4 to TRBJ2-5; D call uncertain. Germline V CDR1 and CDR2: MRHNA, SNTAGT. The CDR3 runs 12 residues. Trimming removed 5 bases at V and 5 bases at J, with 9 bases between. The CDR3 reads CASSTSPETQYF. CDR3 coding DNA: TGTGCCAGCAGTACCTCCCCCGAGACCCAGTACTTC.

The genes are TRBV20-1 and TRBJ2-1; D ambiguous. Germline assignment: CDR1 DFQATT and CDR2 SNEGSKA (reference sequence). The V and J ends lost 3 bases and 3 bases respectively, with 0 bases between them. The CDR3 is made up of 10 amino acids. Here the CDR3 reads CSASYNEQFF. DNA of the CDR3: TGCAGTGCTAGCTACAATGAGCAGTTCTTC.

This clone was seen just once. The chain has TRBV6-1 and TRBJ1-2; 7 positions match TRBD1. CDR3 length: 13 amino acids. Germline V gene lookup returns CDR1 MNHNS and CDR2 SASEGT. V lost 1 base to trimming and J lost 10 bases; unmatched junction nucleotides: 6. CDR3 DNA: TGTGCCAGCAGTGAAGACAGGGGTAACGACTACACCTTC. Protein sequence: CASSEDRGNDYTF.

The chain has TRBV19 and TRBJ2-2; 12 bases align to TRBD2. The CDR3 length is 16 residues. Germline V gene lookup returns CDR1 LNHDA and CDR2 SQIVND (reference sequence). V shed 7 bases, J shed 7 bases, and the junction held 10 bases outside the gene matches. Written as DNA, the CDR3 is TGTGCCAGTACCCGGACTAGCGGGAATCCGGGCGGGGAGCTGTTTTTT. Amino acid sequence: CASTRTSGNPGGELFF.

The table lists this clone with a few counts. This CDR3 is CASSLWTGGPQETQYF. The DNA for the CDR3 is TGTGCCAGTAGTCTATGGACAGGGGGCCCCCAAGAGACCCAGTACTTC. This chain joins TRBV19 and TRBJ2-5; 11 nucleotides line up with TRBD1. The germline V gene has CDR1 LNHDA and CDR2 SQIVND (reference sequence). The CDR3 extends over 16 amino acids. V dropped 5 bases and J dropped 1; count of bases not matched to a gene: 6. Supplemented by reference TRBV19 and TRBJ2-5, the full variable domain reads DGGITQSPKYLFRKEGQNVTLSCEQNLNHDAMYWYRQDPGQGLRLIYYSQIVNDFQKGDIAEGYSVSREKKESFPLTVTSAQKNPTAFYLCASSLWTGGPQETQYFGPGTRLLVL.

The rearrangement uses TRBV7-9 and TRBJ1-2, with 9 bases aligning to TRBD1. V lost 5 bases, J lost 1 base, and 5 bases stayed unmatched. Germline V CDR1 and CDR2: SEHNR, FQNEAQ (reference sequence). The CDR3 runs to 15 residues. CDR3 residues: CASSPWTGDNYGYTF. The CDR3 DNA reads as TGTGCCAGCAGCCCCTGGACAGGGGATAACTATGGCTACACCTTC. The variable domain in full, completed from reference TRBV7-9 and TRBJ1-2, reads DTGVSQNPRHKITKRGQNVTFRCDPISEHNRLYWYRQTLGQGPEFLTYFQNEAQLEKSRLLSDRFSAERPKGSFSTLEIQRTEQGDSAMYLCASSPWTGDNYGYTFGSGTRLTVV.

In this sample, this clone turned up many times. This rearrangement joins TRBV9 to TRBJ2-3; 13 bases fit TRBD2. V trimming: 0 bases; J trimming: 6 bases; junction bases outside the gene matches: 4. The CDR3 covers 16 residues. Germline values: CDR1 SGDLS, CDR2 YYNGEE. CDR3 sequence: CASSVGGTSGEDTQYF. The CDR3 DNA reads TGTGCCAGCAGCGTAGGGGGGACTAGCGGGGAGGATACGCAGTATTTT. Full variable domain (missing parts from reference TRBV9 and TRBJ2-3): DSGVTQTPKHLITATGQRVTLRCSPRSGDLSVYWYQQSLDQGLQFLIQYYNGEERAKGNILERFSAQQFPDLHSELNLSSLELGDSALYFCASSVGGTSGEDTQYFGPGTRLTVL.